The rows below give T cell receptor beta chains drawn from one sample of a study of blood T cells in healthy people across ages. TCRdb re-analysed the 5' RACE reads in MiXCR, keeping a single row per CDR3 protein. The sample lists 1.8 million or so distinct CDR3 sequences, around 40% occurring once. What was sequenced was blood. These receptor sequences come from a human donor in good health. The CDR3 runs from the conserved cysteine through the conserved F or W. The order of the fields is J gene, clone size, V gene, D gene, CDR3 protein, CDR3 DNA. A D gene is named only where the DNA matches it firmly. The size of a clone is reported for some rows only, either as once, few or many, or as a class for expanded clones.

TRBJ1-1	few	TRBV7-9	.	CASSPSRMGYTEAFF	TGTGCCAGCAGCCCTAGCAGGATGGGGTACACTGAAGCTTTCTTT
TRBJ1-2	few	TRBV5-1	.	CASSLGEGINYGYTF	TGCGCCAGCAGCTTGGGCGAGGGGATTAACTATGGCTACACCTTC
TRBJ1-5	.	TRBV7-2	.	CASSLEYGGGKPQHF	TGTGCCAGCAGCTTAGAGTACGGAGGGGGGAAGCCCCAGCATTTT
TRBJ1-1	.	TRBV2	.	CASSEYGSVEAFF	TGTGCCAGCAGTGAATACGGTAGTGTGGAGGCTTTCTTT
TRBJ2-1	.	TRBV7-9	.	CASSFGLDNNEQFF	TGTGCCAGCAGCTTCGGGCTAGACAACAATGAGCAGTTCTTC
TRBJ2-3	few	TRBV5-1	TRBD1	CASSLEGATQYF	TGCGCCAGCAGCTTGGAGGGGGCAACGCAGTATTTT
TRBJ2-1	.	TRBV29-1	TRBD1	CSVVGQSSYNEQFF	TGCAGCGTTGTGGGACAGAGCTCCTACAATGAGCAGTTCTTC
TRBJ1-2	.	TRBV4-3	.	CASSQEVSAGAEGYTF	TGCGCCAGCAGCCAAGAGGTTTCGGCGGGTGCGGAGGGCTACACCTTC
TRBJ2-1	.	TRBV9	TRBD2	CASSNSGFSYNEQFF	TGTGCCAGCAGCAATAGCGGGTTCTCCTACAATGAGCAGTTCTTC
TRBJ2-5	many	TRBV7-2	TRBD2	CASSQGLAGGPQYF	TGTGCCAGCAGCCAAGGACTAGCGGGGGGCCCGCAGTACTTC
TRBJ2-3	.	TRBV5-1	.	CASSESPQGIDTQYF	TGCGCCAGCAGCGAATCACCTCAGGGAATAGATACGCAGTATTTT
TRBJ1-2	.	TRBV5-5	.	CASSLAGNQGDGYTF	TGTGCCAGCAGCTTGGCTGGGAATCAGGGCGATGGCTACACCTTC
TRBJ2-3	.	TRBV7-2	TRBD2	CASSLVVRGGLTDTQYF	TGTGCCAGCAGCTTAGTTGTGCGGGGGGGCCTCACAGATACGCAGTATTTT
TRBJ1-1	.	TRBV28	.	CASRPPRGTEAFF	TGTGCCAGCAGGCCCCCCAGGGGCACTGAAGCTTTCTTT
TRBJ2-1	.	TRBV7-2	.	CASSPGMGDYNEQFF	TGTGCCAGCAGCCCTGGGATGGGGGATTACAATGAGCAGTTCTTC
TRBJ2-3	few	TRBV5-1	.	CASGELGTDTQYF	TGCGCCAGCGGCGAGCTCGGCACAGATACGCAGTATTTT
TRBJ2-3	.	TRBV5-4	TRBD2	CASSETSGDSDTQYF	TGTGCCAGCAGCGAGACTAGCGGGGATTCAGATACGCAGTATTTT
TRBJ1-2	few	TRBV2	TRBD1	CASSTGTGGTYGYTF	TGTGCCAGCAGTACCGGGACAGGGGGCACCTATGGCTACACCTTC
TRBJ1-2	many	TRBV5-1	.	CASSPDRYGYTF	TGCGCCAGCAGCCCCGACAGATACGGCTACACCTTC
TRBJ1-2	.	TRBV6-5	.	CASTELGQPGYTF	TGTGCCAGCACCGAGTTGGGGCAGCCGGGCTACACCTTC
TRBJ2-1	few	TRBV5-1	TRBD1	CASSLETGGEQFF	TGCGCCAGCAGCTTGGAGACAGGGGGTGAGCAGTTCTTC
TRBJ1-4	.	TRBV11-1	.	CASSAAGGDLLFF	TGTGCCAGCAGCGCGGCAGGTGGCGATCTTTTGTTTTTT
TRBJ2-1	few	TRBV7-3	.	CASSSSPRTTYNEQFF	TGTGCCAGCAGTTCAAGCCCCCGGACGACCTACAATGAGCAGTTCTTC
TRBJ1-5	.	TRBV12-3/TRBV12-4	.	CASSFRDPDNQPQHF	TGTGCCAGCAGTTTCAGGGATCCGGACAATCAGCCCCAGCATTTT
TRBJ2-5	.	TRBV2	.	CASSVNRQETQYF	TGTGCCAGCAGTGTAAACAGGCAAGAGACCCAGTACTTC
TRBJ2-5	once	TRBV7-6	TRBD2	CASSRNGGLETQYF	TGTGCCAGCAGCCGCAACGGGGGGTTAGAGACCCAGTACTTC
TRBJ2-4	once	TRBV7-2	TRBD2	CASSLSAGDPQYF	TGTGCCAGCAGCTTATCAGCGGGGGACCCGCAGTACTTC
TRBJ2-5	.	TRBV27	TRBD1	CASSLGQVGYQQYF	TGTGCCAGCAGTTTAGGACAGGTTGGGTACCAGCAGTACTTC
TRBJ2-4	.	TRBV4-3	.	CASSQEGIGVQNIQYF	TGCGCCAGCAGCCAAGAAGGAATAGGAGTGCAAAACATTCAGTACTTC
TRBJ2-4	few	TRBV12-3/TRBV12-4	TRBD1	CASSGTGVNIQYF	TGTGCCAGCAGCGGGACAGGGGTAAACATTCAGTACTTC
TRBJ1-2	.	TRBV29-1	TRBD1	CSASPHDRAYGYTF	TGCAGCGCTTCACCCCACGACAGGGCCTATGGCTACACCTTC